This entry lists 24 T cell receptor beta chains sequenced from one sample in a study of blood T cells in healthy people across ages. A J-beta primer mix and a sample-barcoded 5' primer were used in a second PCR of roughly 6 to 12 cycles. TCRdb passed the 5' RACE reads through MiXCR, listing each CDR3 protein once. The sample includes about 1.4 million distinct CDR3 sequences, roughly 64% seen only once; the top ten take 6.7%. Sequencing was done on a sample of blood. All receptors derive from a man aged 18 to 29 in good health.

The V and J genes are TRBV20-1 and TRBJ2-1; D remains ambiguous. Germline V lookup: CDR1 DFQATT, CDR2 SNEGSKA (reference sequence). Trimming removed 0 bases from V and 0 bases from J, with 6 bases in between. The CDR3 extends over 14 amino acids. This CDR3 is CSARDHGSYNEQFF. CDR3 nucleotide sequence: TGCAGTGCTAGAGATCACGGCTCCTACAATGAGCAGTTCTTC.

The CDR3 sequence is CASSLQGSSYNSPLHF. The CDR3 DNA sequence: TGTGCCAGCAGCTTACAGGGAAGCTCCTATAATTCACCCCTCCACTTT. The rearrangement links TRBV7-9 to TRBJ1-6, with D tentatively TRBD1 (5 bases). Germline CDR1 and CDR2: SEHNR and FQNEAQ (reference sequence). V gave up 2 bases and J gave up 0 bases, with 8 bases separating them. CDR3 length: 16 residues.

The gene calls are TRBV27 and TRBJ2-5, with a tentative D call TRBD1 (6 bases). The J call is doubtful: the DNA matches TRBJ2-7 better. The CDR3 is 14 residues long. Germline-derived CDR1 and CDR2 are MNHEY and SMNVEV (reference sequence). CDR3 nucleotides: TGTGCCAGCAGTTTTGCTGGACAGAACTACGAGCAGTACTTC. It encodes CASSFAGQNYEQYF.

This chain links TRBV29-1 with TRBJ2-5; TRBD1 aligns across 12 bases. The assigned J gene may be wrong: the sequence end matches TRBJ2-7 better. Germline V gene lookup returns CDR1 SQVTM and CDR2 ANQGSEA. This CDR3 region has 12 residues. The CDR3 region has the DNA TGCAGCGCGGGACAGGGGGCCAACGAGCAGTACTTC. Protein: CSAGQGANEQYF.

Comment on this clonotype: A read error may be the cause here, since a much bigger clone is one base away. The chain recombines TRBV20-1 with TRBJ2-1; D might be TRBD2 (6 bases). Germline V gives CDR1 DFQATT, CDR2 SNEGSKA (reference sequence). The CDR3 loop spans 13 amino acids. Here the CDR3 reads CSASGSSYNGQFF. The CDR3 nucleotides are TGCAGTGCTAGCGGGAGCTCCTACAATGGGCAGTTCTTC.

This clonotype showed up just once. J is TRBJ1-2 and V is TRBV28; TRBD1 matches 11 bases. The CDR3 sequence is 16 residues long. J was trimmed by 3 bases and V by 6 bases; bases with no gene match: 9. Germline loops: CDR1 MDHEN, CDR2 SYDVKM. In nucleotides, the CDR3 is TGTGCCAGCAGAGACCCCTCGGGACAGGGGGACTATGGCTACACCTTC. Amino acids: CASRDPSGQGDYGYTF.

V and J are TRBV5-6 and TRBJ2-7; D may correspond to TRBD1 or TRBD2 (5 bases each). Between the trimmed V and J ends, which lost 3 bases and 2 bases, there was a span of 15 bases. The CDR3 loop spans 15 amino acids. CDR1 and CDR2 (germline): SGHDT, YYEEEE. CDR3 nucleotides: TGTGCCAGCAGCTGGGGTGGGACCGCCGCCTACGAGCAGTACTTC. It codes for CASSWGGTAAYEQYF.

In this sample, this clonotype turned up once. The chain links TRBV29-1 to TRBJ2-3; 7 bases line up with TRBD2. Germline V gene data show CDR1 as SQVTM and CDR2 as ANQGSEA. The V and J ends lost 0 bases and 2 bases, in that order; junction bases with no gene match: 5. The CDR3 is 15 amino acids. The CDR3 here is CSVEEGLAATDTQYF. In DNA, the CDR3 is TGCAGCGTTGAAGAAGGGCTAGCGGCCACAGATACGCAGTATTTT.

The rearrangement uses TRBV10-3 and TRBJ2-7, with D possibly TRBD2 on 6 matching bases. Looked up from germline, CDR1 is ENHRY and CDR2 is SYGVKD. Trimming cost V 8 bases and J 0 bases, with 11 bases left between them. This CDR3 contains 13 residues. The CDR3, as DNA: TGTGCCATCGCTAGCGCCTCCTCCTACGAGCAGTACTTC. Translated, it gives CAIASASSYEQYF.

This clonotype has only one observation. The chain has TRBV6-1 and TRBJ2-3; TRBD2 is a possible D gene (6 bases). The CDR3 spans 16 residues. Germline V CDR1 and CDR2: MNHNS, SASEGT. Trimming removed 6 bases from V and 6 bases from J, with 22 bases in between. The DNA for the CDR3 is TGTGCCAGCAGGGTTAAGGCGGGAAGAAGTACGGATACGCAGTATTTT. It codes for CASRVKAGRSTDTQYF.

This clonotype showed up just a few times. V is TRBV4-1 and J is TRBJ2-7; D is undetermined. Germline CDR1 MGHRA, CDR2 YSYEKL. This CDR3 has 14 residues. Trimming removed 0 bases from V and 3 bases from J, with 9 bases in between. CDR3 region: CASSQESRGYEQYF. DNA of the CDR3: TGCGCCAGCAGCCAAGAGAGTCGCGGCTACGAGCAGTACTTC.

This clonotype was picked up a small number of times. The chain couples TRBV27 to TRBJ2-5; TRBD2 agrees at 7 bases. V shed 3 bases and J 5 bases; nucleotides not matched to a gene: 12. The CDR3 consists of 16 residues. Germline loops: CDR1 MNHEY, CDR2 SMNVEV (reference sequence). The DNA for the CDR3 is TGTGCCAGCAGTTTGGTTGGAGCGGGGAGGTCGGAGACCCAGTACTTC. As protein: CASSLVGAGRSETQYF.

CDR3 protein: CSAKFCGRDSLCRGQETQYF. Written as DNA, the CDR3 is TGCAGTGCTAAGTTCTGCGGGAGGGATTCCCTCTGTAGGGGACAAGAGACCCAGTACTTC. The V and J genes are TRBV20-1 and TRBJ2-7; 9 nucleotides align to TRBD2. The J call may be in error: the DNA end matches TRBJ2-5 better. CDR1 is DFQATT and CDR2 is SNEGSKA in the germline V gene (reference sequence). This CDR3 spans 20 amino acids.

This chain connects TRBV9 to TRBJ2-1; maybe TRBD1 (5 bases). V was cut by 0 bases and J by 10 bases, with 11 bases left in between. The CDR3 extends over 13 amino acids. Germline CDR1 and CDR2: SGDLS and YYNGEE. CDR3 loop: CASSVARGEEQFF. Here the CDR3 DNA reads TGTGCCAGCAGCGTAGCAAGGGGCGAGGAGCAGTTCTTC. Looking up the rest from reference TRBV9 and TRBJ2-1 gives the full variable domain: DSGVTQTPKHLITATGQRVTLRCSPRSGDLSVYWYQQSLDQGLQFLIQYYNGEERAKGNILERFSAQQFPDLHSELNLSSLELGDSALYFCASSVARGEEQFFGPGTRLTVL.

This chain uses TRBV7-2 with TRBJ2-7, with D possibly being TRBD2 (6 bases). CDR3 size: 16 residues. CDR1 and CDR2 from the germline V gene are SGHTA and FQGNSA. Trimming took 1 base from V and 1 from J, leaving 14 bases between them. DNA for the CDR3: TGTGCCAGCAGCTTAGGTCTGGGAGGTCCTTCCTACGAGCAGTACTTC. It encodes CASSLGLGGPSYEQYF.

The chain links TRBV7-2 to TRBJ2-5; tentatively, D is TRBD2 (5 bases). V lost 5 bases and J 5 bases, leaving 21 bases between the germline ends. Germline V gives CDR1 SGHTA, CDR2 FQGNSA. CDR3 length equals 16 residues. In DNA, the CDR3 is TGTGCCAGCAGCGGTACGAGCGGCCCGTCGTTTGAGACCCAGTACTTC. Amino acid sequence: CASSGTSGPSFETQYF.

This clonotype was detected once. V gene TRBV11-2 combines with J gene TRBJ1-1; TRBD1 matches 8 bases. Germline assignment: CDR1 SGHAT and CDR2 FQNNGV. The trim removed 5 bases at V and 1 base at J, leaving 6 bases unmatched. This CDR3 has 15 residues. The CDR3 coding sequence is TGTGCCAGCAGCGTGACTCAGGGGGCGAACACTGAAGCTTTCTTT. Translated, it gives CASSVTQGANTEAFF.

This clonotype occurred a few times. In DNA form, the CDR3 reads TGCGCCAGCAGCCAACCTAAGATCGACAGGGCAGATACGCAGTATTTT. Its protein is CASSQPKIDRADTQYF. This rearrangement joins TRBV4-1 to TRBJ2-3; TRBD1 agrees at 7 bases. The CDR3 length is 16 residues. Trimming removed 2 bases from V and 4 bases from J; junction bases left unmatched: 9. Germline assignment: CDR1 MGHRA and CDR2 YSYEKL.

The chain carries TRBV27 and TRBJ2-5; 9 nucleotides match TRBD1. Losses at the gene ends were 6 bases for V and 1 base for J; bases not matched to a gene: 6. This CDR3 is 15 amino acids long. CDR1 and CDR2 (germline): MNHEY, SMNVEV (reference sequence). In nucleotides, the CDR3 is TGTGCCAGCAGGCGGGACAGGGAGTTCCAAGAGACCCAGTACTTC. Encoded protein: CASRRDREFQETQYF.

This sequence joins TRBV6-1 and TRBJ2-5; D call uncertain. This CDR3 is 14 amino acids long. The ends were cut back, 2 bases at V and 0 bases at J, with 7 bases in the middle. Germline CDR1 reads MNHNS; CDR2 reads SASEGT. In nucleotides, the CDR3 is TGTGCCAGCAGTGAACGACCCCACCAAGAGACCCAGTACTTC. This codes for CASSERPHQETQYF.

The V gene is TRBV3-1, the J gene TRBJ1-5, with a tentative D call TRBD1 (5 bases). Deletions cut 4 bases from V and 8 bases from J, with 15 bases between. CDR3 length equals 14 residues. Germline-derived CDR1 and CDR2 are LGHDT and YNNKEL (reference sequence). The CDR3 sequence is CASSPTGVQEPQHF. CDR3 coding DNA: TGTGCCAGCAGCCCCACTGGGGTACAGGAGCCCCAGCATTTT.

J is TRBJ1-5 and V is TRBV27; no reliable D call. The V end lost 6 bases, the J end lost 2 bases, and 8 bases lay between the germline ends. The CDR3 totals 13 residues. CDR1 is MNHEY, CDR2 SMNVEV, per germline (reference sequence). In DNA form, the CDR3 reads TGTGCCAGCAGGGAGGTTGGCAATCAGCCCCAGCATTTT. Translating gives CASREVGNQPQHF.

The CDR3 protein is CASSWSKREGPYEQYF. CDR3 nucleotide sequence: TGCGCCAGCAGCTGGAGTAAGCGGGAGGGCCCCTACGAGCAGTACTTC. V gene TRBV5-1 combines with J gene TRBJ2-7; 10 bases match TRBD2. CDR3 size: 16 residues. V shed 3 bases, J shed 2 bases, and the junction held 8 bases outside the gene matches. The V gene's germline CDR1 is SGHRS and CDR2 YFSETQ.

This chain uses TRBV20-1 with TRBJ2-4, with 11 bases lining up with TRBD2. This CDR3 has 19 residues. Trimming removed 4 bases from V and 1 base from J; junction bases left unmatched: 15. Looked up from germline, CDR1 is DFQATT and CDR2 is SNEGSKA (reference sequence). Here the CDR3 DNA reads TGCAGTGCTACGTACCCACTAGCGGGGGTGCCCCTTGCCAAAAACATTCAGTACTTC. Amino acids: CSATYPLAGVPLAKNIQYF.